The source of this T cell receptor (beta chain) is a study of early T cells in non-severe SARS-CoV-2 infection. Study-level information: Bulk RNA isolated from unsorted whole blood underwent sequencing; chains were not paired.

Each CDR3 protein gets one entry after TCRdb re-called the 5' RACE reads with MiXCR. The sample records around 31,000 distinct CDR3 sequences, 5.7% being singletons. Concerning this clonotype: Its antigen is undetermined.

Whole-study results and caveats: CD4 and private specificities were missed by VDJdb matching, which favored anti-spike CD8 responses.

CDR1 MNHNS and CDR2 SASEGT come from the germline V gene. V was cut by 4 bases and J by 0 bases, with 32 bases left in between. The CDR3 spans 22 residues. The chain combines TRBV6-1 with TRBJ2-3, with D maybe TRBD2 (7 bases). The sequence came from an adult who was a healthcare worker with PCR-confirmed SARS-CoV-2 infection or an uninfected control (not recorded which). Sequencing input: whole blood. The DNA of the CDR3 is TGTGCCAGCAGTGGCGGCAGGGGTTGGAGCGGGGCGACCGCAACTAGCACAGATACGCAGTATTTT. Amino acid sequence: CASSGGRGWSGATATSTDTQYF.